This TCR beta chain was captured by sequencing in a study of OX40 agonist ivuxolimab in advanced cancers. Study at large: Therapy given before enrollment (anti-PD-1, anti-PD-L1 or anti-CTLA-4) was allowed, and around 44% had some. General study results and limits: With doses of 0.1 to 3.0 mg/kg, CD4+ and CD8+ blood T cells had undergone clonal expansion by week 6.

V gave up 4 bases and J gave up 4 bases; unmatched junction bases: 15. CDR3 size: 18 residues. Looked up from germline, CDR1 is SGHTA and CDR2 is FQGNSA. This table comes from immunoSEQ multiplex PCR, and its TCRdb copy is limited to in-frame clones, with some not included. The table records 65,000 to 95,000 clones, roughly 89% of them present only once. Any history of autoimmune disease or systemic immunosuppression disqualified patients. Concerning this clone itself: Its antigen is not identified.

The input for sequencing was CD4+ or CD8+ T cells sorted from blood, taken in a trial of the OX40 agonist ivuxolimab. The clonotype comes from an adult with an advanced solid tumor such as melanoma, head and neck, liver or kidney cancer. The gene calls are TRBV7-2 and TRBJ2-5, with 10 nucleotides matching TRBD2. CDR3: CASSSGWGASGRGETQYF. The CDR3 bases are TGTGCCAGCAGCTCCGGGTGGGGGGCTAGCGGGAGAGGAGAGACCCAGTACTTC.